The 23 T cell receptor beta chains in this list originate from one sample, sequenced in a study of T-cell memory formation after mild COVID-19. Each CDR3 protein gets one entry after TCRdb re-called the 5' RACE reads with MiXCR. The sample lists fewer than 350,000 distinct CDR3 sequences; around an eighth were seen once. The sample was PBMCs or a T cell subset sorted from them (not recorded which). The source of these receptors is a man aged 18 to 30 who had mild COVID-19 (a few samples of this study predate the infection). Cell type and time point are not known.

Only a few counts were recorded for this clonotype. This chain uses TRBV4-1 with TRBJ2-1, with 7 bases lining up with TRBD2. The CDR3 spans 16 residues. After removal of 1 base from V and 3 bases from J, the junction contained 6 bases not matched to a gene. Germline V gene data show CDR1 as MGHRA and CDR2 as YSYEKL. The CDR3 DNA reads as TGCGCCAGCAGCCAAGTTGGGAGGGGCCGCTACAATGAGCAGTTCTTC. Translating gives CASSQVGRGRYNEQFF.

The genes are TRBV7-9 and TRBJ1-2; D might be TRBD1 (5 bases). This CDR3 comprises 12 residues. Trimming took 5 bases from V and 4 from J, leaving 8 bases between them. Germline CDR1 SEHNR, CDR2 FQNEAQ (reference sequence). The CDR3 reads CASSHDSYGYTF. The CDR3 nucleotides are TGTGCCAGCAGCCACGACAGCTATGGCTACACCTTC.

The table lists this clonotype with a few counts. V is TRBV6-2 or TRBV6-3 and J is TRBJ1-3, with a possible D match to TRBD1 (5 bases). Trimming shortened V by 5 bases and J by 4 bases, and 27 bases separated the two germline ends. There are 19 residues in the CDR3. CDR1 is MNHEY, CDR2 SVGEGT, per germline. The CDR3 DNA sequence: TGTGCCAGCAGTCCCAACACCTCCCGGCGGGACGTCTGGGGAAACACCATATATTTT. Translation: CASSPNTSRRDVWGNTIYF.

This clonotype was counted only a few times. The V and J genes are TRBV20-1 and TRBJ1-3; D gene uncertain. V lost 3 bases, J lost 2 bases, and 14 bases lay in between. In germline, CDR1 is DFQATT, CDR2 SNEGSKA (reference sequence). The CDR3 has 15 residues. CDR3 DNA: TGCAGTGCTAGTCCCTCGGCAGCTGCTGGAAACACCATATATTTT. This codes for CSASPSAAAGNTIYF.

V is TRBV4-1 and J is TRBJ1-1; 10 nucleotides match TRBD1. Germline CDR1 and CDR2: MGHRA and YSYEKL. V lost 4 bases to trimming and J lost 3 bases; unmatched junction nucleotides: 5. The CDR3 spans 15 residues. CDR3 sequence: CASSLLTGGYTEAFF. Here the CDR3 DNA reads TGCGCCAGCAGCCTTTTGACAGGGGGCTACACTGAAGCTTTCTTT.

This clonotype was seen a single time. The chain has TRBV5-6 and TRBJ1-4; no clear D. Trimming took 1 base from V and 6 from J, leaving 7 bases between them. Per germline, CDR1 SGHDT and CDR2 YYEEEE. CDR3 length: 13 amino acids. The CDR3 DNA reads TGTGCCAGCAGCTTGTGGGGAGATGAAAAACTGTTTTTT. Residues: CASSLWGDEKLFF.

V is TRBV3-1 and J is TRBJ2-7; tentatively, D is TRBD1 (5 bases). The CDR3 length is 11 residues. V was trimmed by 8 bases and J by 3 bases, leaving 8 bases between them. The germline V gene has CDR1 LGHDT and CDR2 YNNKEL (reference sequence). The CDR3, as DNA: TGTGCCAGCGGAGACAGCTACGAGCAGTACGTC. Translating it yields CASGDSYEQYV.

This clonotype was picked up a small number of times. The DNA of the CDR3 is TGTGCCAGTAGTGTCAAGCCGGGACAGGGACTTACAACTGAGGGGACTGAAGCTTTCTTT. Translation: CASSVKPGQGLTTEGTEAFF. V and J are TRBV19 and TRBJ1-1; 9 nucleotides line up with TRBD1. Germline CDR1 reads LNHDA; CDR2 reads SQIVND (reference sequence). This CDR3 contains 20 residues. J lost 5 bases, V lost 5 bases, and 24 bases had no gene match. Full variable domain (rest looked up from reference TRBV19 and TRBJ1-1): DGGITQSPKYLFRKEGQNVTLSCEQNLNHDAMYWYRQDPGQGLRLIYYSQIVNDFQKGDIAEGYSVSREKKESFPLTVTSAQKNPTAFYLCASSVKPGQGLTTEGTEAFFGQGTRLTVV.

This clonotype was observed a handful of times. This rearrangement joins TRBV5-1 to TRBJ1-5; 7 nucleotides match TRBD1. CDR1 and CDR2 from the germline V gene are SGHRS and YFSETQ. Unmatched junction bases numbered 4, after V lost 2 bases and J lost 5 bases. This CDR3 has 14 residues. The CDR3 DNA sequence: TGCGCCAGCAGCTTCACAGGGGATGATCAGCCCCAGCATTTT. Protein product: CASSFTGDDQPQHF.

A few counts support this clonotype. V and J are TRBV28 and TRBJ2-7; D unclear. V was pared by 5 bases and J by 2 bases, with 16 bases between. CDR1 and CDR2 from the germline V gene are MDHEN and SYDVKM. CDR3 length: 15 residues. The CDR3 sequence is CASSPPGWMTYEQYV. Here the CDR3 DNA reads TGTGCCAGCAGTCCCCCCGGATGGATGACCTACGAGCAGTACGTC.

The rearrangement links TRBV7-2 to TRBJ2-3, with a weak D call TRBD1 (6 bases). The germline gives CDR1 SGHTA, CDR2 FQGNSA. CDR3 length: 15 amino acids. Trimming removed 0 bases at V and 2 bases at J, with 9 bases between. The CDR3 DNA follows: TGTGCCAGCAGCTTAGCCCAGGGGCCCACAGATACGCAGTATTTT. Translation gives CASSLAQGPTDTQYF. Full variable domain (rest looked up from reference TRBV7-2 and TRBJ2-3): GAGVSQSPSNKVTEKGKDVELRCDPISGHTALYWYRQSLGQGLEFLIYFQGNSAPDKSGLPSDRFSAERTGGSVSTLTIQRTQQEDSAVYLCASSLAQGPTDTQYFGPGTRLTVL.

This clonotype was observed a few times. The chain combines TRBV7-9 with TRBJ2-7, with D perhaps matching TRBD2 (5 bases). The length of the CDR3 is 18 residues. The V end lost 2 bases, the J end lost 3 bases, and 23 bases lay between the germline ends. Germline assignment: CDR1 SEHNR and CDR2 FQNEAQ (reference sequence). Here the CDR3 DNA reads TGTGCCAGCAGCTTAAGCCCCCCGCAAGGCGGGTGGAACTACGAGCAGTACTTC. Amino acid sequence: CASSLSPPQGGWNYEQYF.

There are many counts of this clonotype. J is TRBJ1-4 and V is TRBV4-1; TRBD1 aligns across 8 bases. The germline CDR1 and CDR2 sequences are MGHRA and YSYEKL. The CDR3 length is 14 residues. V dropped 8 bases and J dropped 6; count of bases not matched to a gene: 8. The DNA of the CDR3 is TGCGCCAGCCTTGACAGGGGCCGAGATGAAAAACTGTTTTTT. Its protein product is CASLDRGRDEKLFF.

This clonotype was observed a few times. V and J are TRBV3-1 and TRBJ2-5, with a tentative D call TRBD2 (5 bases). V was clipped by 2 bases and J by 2 bases, with 18 bases between them. CDR3 length equals 17 residues. Germline CDR1 is LGHDT and CDR2 is YNNKEL (reference sequence). The DNA of the CDR3 is TGTGCCAGCAGCCAAAGGCCGAACTACGGGATACAAGAGACCCAGTACTTC. This gives the protein CASSQRPNYGIQETQYF.

The gene calls are TRBV20-1 and TRBJ2-3, with TRBD1 matching over 8 bases. In germline, CDR1 is DFQATT, CDR2 SNEGSKA (reference sequence). The CDR3 spans 15 residues. The ends lost 0 bases at V and 5 bases at J; junction bases unmatched: 7. The CDR3 region has the DNA TGCAGTGCTAGAGATCTCAGGGGGCAGGGAGATACGCAGTATTTT. Amino acid sequence: CSARDLRGQGDTQYF.

V gene TRBV7-9 combines with J gene TRBJ1-2; 10 bases map to TRBD1. CDR3 length: 15 amino acids. Germline lookup yields CDR1 SEHNR and CDR2 FQNEAQ (reference sequence). J lost 4 bases, V lost 5 bases, and 7 bases had no gene match. Here the CDR3 DNA reads TGTGCCAGCAGCGACAGGGACAGGGGCGTCTATGGCTACACCTTC. This encodes CASSDRDRGVYGYTF.

In this sample, this clonotype turned up a few times. The chain has TRBV7-2 and TRBJ1-2, with D hard to call. Between the trimmed V and J ends, which lost 4 bases and 7 bases, there was a span of 13 bases. The CDR3 sequence is 13 residues long. Germline values: CDR1 SGHTA, CDR2 FQGNSA. CDR3 sequence reads: CASSSRELGGYTF. For the CDR3, the DNA is TGTGCCAGCAGCTCACGGGAACTTGGTGGCTACACCTTC. Using reference TRBV7-2 and TRBJ1-2 for the parts outside the CDR3, the full variable domain is GAGVSQSPSNKVTEKGKDVELRCDPISGHTALYWYRQSLGQGLEFLIYFQGNSAPDKSGLPSDRFSAERTGGSVSTLTIQRTQQEDSAVYLCASSSRELGGYTFGSGTRLTVV.

The chain recombines TRBV3-1 with TRBJ2-5, with D possibly matching TRBD1 (5 bases). V gave up 0 bases and J gave up 5 bases, with 7 bases separating them. CDR3 size: 13 residues. Germline V gene data show CDR1 as LGHDT and CDR2 as YNNKEL (reference sequence). CDR3 protein: CASSQEWGETQYF. Written as DNA, the CDR3 is TGTGCCAGCAGCCAAGAATGGGGCGAGACCCAGTACTTC.

This clonotype occurred a few times. The J gene is TRBJ1-5, the V gene TRBV6-5, with a weak D call TRBD1 (5 bases). V lost 6 bases and J lost 0, with 9 bases in between. Germline V gene data show CDR1 as MNHEY and CDR2 as SVGAGI. The CDR3 contains 14 residues. The CDR3 DNA is TGTGCCAGCAGATCGGGGGGTAGCAATCAGCCCCAGCATTTT. Its protein product is CASRSGGSNQPQHF.

This chain joins TRBV3-1 and TRBJ2-1, with 9 bases identical to TRBD2. This CDR3 has 17 residues. Trimming took 0 bases from V and 3 from J; bases not matched to a gene: 6. Germline V gene data show CDR1 as LGHDT and CDR2 as YNNKEL (reference sequence). The CDR3 loop is CASSQDLGAGGYNEQFF. CDR3 in DNA: TGTGCCAGCAGCCAAGATCTGGGAGCGGGGGGCTACAATGAGCAGTTCTTC.

This clonotype was recorded at least ten times. V and J are TRBV7-3 and TRBJ1-2, with no clear D. This CDR3 is built from 13 residues. V lost 5 bases and J 0 bases, leaving 7 bases between the germline ends. Germline lookup yields CDR1 SGHTA and CDR2 FQGTGA. This chain's CDR3 is CASSPGTNYGYTF. CDR3 DNA sequence: TGTGCCAGCAGCCCCGGGACTAACTATGGCTACACCTTC.

The CDR3 is CASSPGEPPLHF. Written as DNA, the CDR3 is TGCGCCAGCAGCCCGGGGGAGCCACCCCTCCACTTT. This chain uses TRBV5-1 with TRBJ1-6, with a weak D call TRBD1 (5 bases). Germline lookup yields CDR1 SGHRS and CDR2 YFSETQ. V was cut by 4 bases and J by 11 bases, with 10 bases left in between. CDR3 size: 12 residues.

This sequence joins TRBV4-3 and TRBJ2-2, with 7 bases that match TRBD2. The CDR3 sequence is 15 residues long. The V gene's germline CDR1 is LGHNA and CDR2 YSLEER. V was pared by 1 base and J by 2 bases, with 1 base of the junction left unmatched. In nucleotides, the CDR3 is TGCGCCAGCAGCCAAGTGGGACTAAACACCGGGGAGCTGTTTTTT. As protein: CASSQVGLNTGELFF.